This is a list of T cell receptor beta chains from one sample in a study of cytomegalovirus exposure and HLA in healthy donors. Measured with immunoSEQ multiplex PCR; TCRdb has only the in-frame clones, and not every one. This sample has some 80,000 clones; roughly 94% occur once, and the top ten carry 0.6% to 0.7%. Specimen: PBMCs. The origin of the receptors is a young woman in good health and CMV-seronegative. The conserved cysteine and the conserved F or W are not part of the CDR3 here.

v_gene: TRBV27
j_gene: TRBJ2-5
CDR3aa: ASGFDRFGETQY

v_gene: TRBV7-6
j_gene: TRBJ1-1
CDR3aa: ASSLGTGRTEAF

v_gene: TRBV10-3
j_gene: TRBJ1-4
CDR3aa: AISQGGGGEKLF

v_gene: TRBV10-3
j_gene: TRBJ2-2
CDR3aa: AISEDHELAGPTGELF

v_gene: TRBV27
j_gene: TRBJ1-6
CDR3aa: ASSLRGRGGSPLH

v_gene: TRBV4-1
j_gene: -
CDR3aa: ASSQGRDRDLYEQY

v_gene: TRBV6-1
j_gene: TRBJ2-3
CDR3aa: ASSESGGADTQY

v_gene: TRBV19
j_gene: TRBJ2-3
CDR3aa: SCSGVSTDTQY

v_gene: TRBV29-1
j_gene: TRBJ2-1
CDR3aa: SVATGFYTYNEQF

v_gene: TRBV28
j_gene: TRBJ1-1
CDR3aa: ASSSPWTGGTEAF

v_gene: TRBV19
j_gene: TRBJ1-1
CDR3aa: ATRQGGNTEAF

v_gene: TRBV10-3
j_gene: TRBJ1-1
CDR3aa: AISDGLLNTEAF

v_gene: TRBV5-1
j_gene: TRBJ1-5
CDR3aa: ASREGTGVLRDQPQH

v_gene: TRBV12-5
j_gene: TRBJ2-7
CDR3aa: ASGPGGGGYEQY

v_gene: TRBV7-9
j_gene: TRBJ2-3
CDR3aa: ASSSQGGFGTDTQY

v_gene: TRBV6-5
j_gene: TRBJ2-3
CDR3aa: ASSWTSGSDTQY

v_gene: TRBV30
j_gene: TRBJ2-7
CDR3aa: AWSGSGRSYEQY

v_gene: TRBV9
j_gene: TRBJ2-7
CDR3aa: ASSVGTGGHEQY

v_gene: TRBV6-5
j_gene: TRBJ2-3
CDR3aa: ASSYSQTGGTDTQY

v_gene: TRBV5-4
j_gene: TRBJ1-6
CDR3aa: ASSDRTGGNYNSPLH

v_gene: TRBV7-9
j_gene: TRBJ1-5
CDR3aa: ASSPGTGGNQPQH

v_gene: TRBV4-3
j_gene: TRBJ2-7
CDR3aa: ASSPSAGGSSYEQY

v_gene: TRBV27
j_gene: TRBJ2-1
CDR3aa: AISPTAGPYNEQF

v_gene: TRBV27
j_gene: TRBJ2-1
CDR3aa: ASSPGGGLGSYNEQF

v_gene: TRBV4-3
j_gene: TRBJ2-6
CDR3aa: ASSQELRTHGANVLT

v_gene: TRBV20-1
j_gene: TRBJ1-1
CDR3aa: SLLSGTEAF

v_gene: TRBV7-8
j_gene: TRBJ2-1
CDR3aa: ASSLARAEQF

v_gene: TRBV11-2
j_gene: TRBJ2-1
CDR3aa: ASSLGQGRSEQF

v_gene: TRBV4-3
j_gene: TRBJ1-6
CDR3aa: ASSQDLSSYNSPLH

v_gene: TRBV15
j_gene: TRBJ2-2
CDR3aa: ATSSGGTGGTGELF

v_gene: TRBV11-2
j_gene: TRBJ2-3
CDR3aa: ASSWIEGTDTQY

v_gene: TRBV7-9
j_gene: TRBJ1-3
CDR3aa: ASSLEQRNTIY